Listed here are 31 T cell receptor beta chains from one sample, sequenced in a study of CD8+ T cells in alopecia areata. Sequencing used cDNA as its template, made by extracting RNA and reverse transcribing it. Profiled with immunoSEQ multiplex PCR; TCRdb holds only in-frame clones, not every one. Here the sample spans roughly 250,000 clones, 67% being singletons. The material sequenced was CD4+ T cells sorted from blood, taken at week 0. These receptors came from a human donor with alopecia areata.

The rearrangement links TRBV5-6 to TRBJ1-2; D is perhaps TRBD1 (6 bases). Germline V CDR1 and CDR2: SGHDT, YYEEEE. Deletions cut 5 bases from V and 7 bases from J, with 15 bases between. The CDR3 is made up of 13 amino acids. CDR3 bases: TGTGCCAGCAGGGTGGGGACATCAGGTGGCTACACCTTC. Amino acids: CASRVGTSGGYTF. The entire variable domain, with the rest obtained from reference TRBV5-6 and TRBJ1-2, is as follows: DAGVTQSPTHLIKTRGQQVTLRCSPKSGHDTVSWYQQALGQGPQFIFQYYEEEERQRGNFPDRFSGHQFPNYSSELNVNALLLGDSALYLCASRVGTSGGYTFGSGTRLTVV.

Only one count was recorded for this clone. The chain has TRBV15 and TRBJ2-6; possibly TRBD1 for D (5 bases). Deletions cut 3 bases from V and 0 bases from J, with 12 bases between. The CDR3 consists of 17 residues. Germline CDR1 LNHNV, CDR2 YYDKDF (reference sequence). This CDR3 is CATSREQATSGANVLTF. The CDR3 region has the DNA TGTGCCACCAGCAGGGAACAGGCTACCTCTGGGGCCAACGTCCTGACTTTC.

Regarding this clone: Additional DNA sequences in this sample encode the identical CDR3. CDR3 DNA: TGTGCCAGCAGCGTAGGTACGGCGAGCTCCTACGAGCAGTACTTC. Translating it yields CASSVGTASSYEQYF. V is TRBV9 and J is TRBJ2-7, with D uncertain. V lost 0 bases and J 0 bases, leaving 10 bases between the germline ends. The CDR3 extends over 15 amino acids. Germline lookup yields CDR1 SGDLS and CDR2 YYNGEE.

This clone has a single count. The chain uses TRBV14 and TRBJ1-2, with D unclear. The V end lost 1 base, the J end lost 5 bases, and 11 bases lay between the germline ends. Germline CDR1 reads SGHDN; CDR2 reads FVKESK. CDR3 size: 14 residues. The CDR3 protein is CASSQVAESYGYTF. The CDR3 DNA reads as TGTGCCAGCAGCCAAGTCGCGGAATCTTATGGCTACACCTTC.

The chain combines TRBV5-5 with TRBJ2-7, with D maybe TRBD1 (6 bases). This CDR3 has 13 amino acids. CDR1 is SGHKS, CDR2 YYEKEE, per germline (reference sequence). With 4 bases removed from V and 3 bases from J, the gap between germline ends came to 11 bases. The CDR3 DNA reads as TGTGCCAGCAGCGGGACACTCATCTACGAGCAGTACTTC. Protein sequence: CASSGTLIYEQYF. Using reference TRBV5-5 and TRBJ2-7 for the parts outside the CDR3, the full variable domain is DAGVTQSPTHLIKTRGQQVTLRCSPISGHKSVSWYQQVLGQGPQFIFQYYEKEERGRGNFPDRFSARQFPNYSSELNVNALLLGDSALYLCASSGTLIYEQYFGPGTRLTVT.

The chain couples TRBV30 to TRBJ2-4; D is possibly TRBD1 (6 bases). The CDR3 runs to 13 residues. Trimming took 1 base from V and 4 from J, leaving 8 bases between them. Germline V gene data show CDR1 as GTSNPN and CDR2 as SVGIG (reference sequence). This chain's CDR3 is CAWSGGQKNIQYF. The DNA of the CDR3 is TGTGCCTGGAGTGGAGGACAGAAAAACATTCAGTACTTC.

This clone was counted between two and nine times. CDR3 coding DNA: TGTGCCAGCAGCGACCAGCCAGCGAGAGAGACCCAGTACTTC. Encoded protein: CASSDQPARETQYF. The V and J genes are TRBV6-5 and TRBJ2-5; D remains ambiguous. V was clipped by 6 bases and J by 4 bases, with 15 bases between them. The length of the CDR3 is 14 residues. Germline assignment: CDR1 MNHEY and CDR2 SVGAGI.

V and J are TRBV4-3 and TRBJ1-2, with no clear D. Germline CDR1 reads LGHNA; CDR2 reads YSLEER. The CDR3 consists of 13 residues. Trimming removed 4 bases at V and 4 bases at J, with 10 bases between. The CDR3 DNA is TGCGCCAGCAGCCTATCAGCCGGCTATGGCTACACCTTC. The encoded protein is CASSLSAGYGYTF.

This clone occurred a few times. The genes are TRBV6-5 and TRBJ1-2; tentative D call: TRBD1 (5 bases). Germline assignment: CDR1 MNHEY and CDR2 SVGAGI. The V end was cut by 3 bases, the J end by 2 bases, with 10 bases between. The length of the CDR3 is 14 residues. DNA for the CDR3: TGTGCCAGCAGTTATGGAGGGACCAACTATGGCTACACCTTC. Translated: CASSYGGTNYGYTF.

The V and J genes are TRBV27 and TRBJ2-7, with D perhaps TRBD2 (7 bases). The CDR3 covers 15 residues. Trimming took off 5 bases at V and 0 bases at J, with 14 bases between the two ends. Germline lookup yields CDR1 MNHEY and CDR2 SMNVEV (reference sequence). CDR3 bases: TGTGCCAGCAGTCCTGGGAGGGGGAGCTCCTACGAGCAGTACTTC. Protein sequence: CASSPGRGSSYEQYF.

As DNA, the CDR3 is TGCGCCAGCAGCCAAGTCCGGCATCAGAACACTGAAGCTTTCTTT. Protein: CASSQVRHQNTEAFF. The chain combines TRBV4-1 with TRBJ1-1; D gene ambiguous. Germline CDR1 MGHRA, CDR2 YSYEKL. Deletions cut 1 base from V and 1 base from J, with 10 bases between. There are 15 residues in the CDR3.

This clone was found a few times. The J gene is TRBJ1-2, the V gene TRBV15; D is ambiguous. Germline V gene data show CDR1 as LNHNV and CDR2 as YYDKDF (reference sequence). The V gene lost 8 bases and the J gene lost 2 bases, with 15 bases spanning the gap. This CDR3 is built from 14 residues. CDR3 DNA: TGTGCCACCGCCATGGATGGTGCCAACTATGGCTACACCTTC. This encodes CATAMDGANYGYTF. The entire variable domain, with the rest obtained from reference TRBV15 and TRBJ1-2, is as follows: DAMVIQNPRYQVTQFGKPVTLSCSQTLNHNVMYWYQQKSSQAPKLLFHYYDKDFNNEADTPDNFQSRRPNTSFCFLDIRSPGLGDTAMYLCATAMDGANYGYTFGSGTRLTVV.

The rearrangement joins TRBV6-5 to TRBJ1-2, with no clear D. Trimming took 0 bases from V and 0 from J, leaving 8 bases between them. From germline, CDR1 is MNHEY and CDR2 SVGAGI. The CDR3 runs to 15 residues. The CDR3 loop is CASSYSSQANYGYTF. The CDR3 DNA reads TGTGCCAGCAGTTACTCCTCTCAAGCTAACTATGGCTACACCTTC.

The chain joins TRBV15 to TRBJ1-2; the D gene is possibly TRBD1 (5 bases). This CDR3 region has 17 residues. The germline CDR1 and CDR2 sequences are LNHNV and YYDKDF (reference sequence). Trimming left V 0 bases short and J 8 bases short, with 22 bases between. This CDR3 reads CATSRDSPDPSRGGYTF. CDR3 nucleotide sequence: TGTGCCACCAGCAGAGATTCGCCGGACCCGTCGAGGGGCGGCTACACCTTC.

This chain joins TRBV30 and TRBJ1-1; no clear D gene. Germline V gene lookup returns CDR1 GTSNPN and CDR2 SVGIG (reference sequence). The CDR3 is 12 amino acids. With 0 bases removed from V and 10 bases from J, the gap between germline ends came to 12 bases. Here the CDR3 reads CAWSVRPVGAFF. DNA for the CDR3: TGTGCCTGGAGTGTACGACCAGTGGGAGCTTTCTTT.

The V gene is TRBV5-1, the J gene TRBJ2-2, with D hard to call. CDR1 is SGHRS, CDR2 YFSETQ, per germline. This CDR3 is built from 14 residues. The germline V and J ends were trimmed by 7 bases and 1 base, with 11 bases remaining between them. The CDR3 DNA is TGCGCCAGCTCCAGGACGGGGAACACCGGGGAGCTGTTTTTT. As protein: CASSRTGNTGELFF.

V usage is TRBV5-6 and J usage is TRBJ2-5, with D uncertain. Germline values: CDR1 SGHDT, CDR2 YYEEEE. V was shortened by 3 bases and J by 3 bases, with 3 bases between the two germline ends. This CDR3 region has 11 residues. CDR3 sequence reads: CASSWEETQYF. DNA for the CDR3: TGTGCCAGCAGCTGGGAAGAGACCCAGTACTTC.

J is TRBJ1-1 and V is TRBV10-3, with a weak D call TRBD1 (5 bases). V lost 6 bases, J lost 5 bases, and 19 bases lay in between. CDR1 and CDR2 (germline): ENHRY, SYGVKD. The CDR3 is 15 residues long. The chain's CDR3 is CAIRGHPTGTTEAFF. Here the CDR3 DNA reads TGTGCCATCAGAGGCCATCCCACAGGCACGACTGAAGCTTTCTTT.

This clone was detected only a few times. This chain connects TRBV25-1 to TRBJ1-1, with a weak D call TRBD1 (5 bases). This CDR3 comprises 13 residues. The V and J ends lost 6 bases and 4 bases respectively, with 12 bases between them. Germline V gene data show CDR1 as MGHDK and CDR2 as SYGVNS. DNA for the CDR3: TGTGCCAGCAGCGTCCGTCAGGGCACTGAAGCTTTCTTT. It encodes CASSVRQGTEAFF.

This clone showed up just a few times. An end of the junction does not agree with germline; a read error may underlie this. V usage is TRBV29-1 and J usage is TRBJ2-5, with D hard to call. The CDR3 is 10 amino acids. Germline lookup yields CDR1 SQVTM and CDR2 ANQGSEA. This CDR3 is CSANHETQYF. CDR3 bases: TGCAGCGCCAACCATGAGACCCAGTACTTC.

This clone has a single count. The chain joins TRBV9 to TRBJ1-2; D remains unclear. Between the trimmed V and J ends, which lost 4 bases and 7 bases, there was a span of 14 bases. Germline CDR1 and CDR2: SGDLS and YYNGEE. CDR3 length: 13 amino acids. CDR3 in amino acids: CASSLVPDGGYTF. CDR3 in DNA: TGTGCCAGCAGCCTCGTTCCCGATGGTGGCTACACCTTC.

This sequence joins TRBV30 and TRBJ1-4; 10 nucleotides match TRBD1. Germline V gene sequence: CDR1 GTSNPN, CDR2 SVGIG (reference sequence). Trimming removed 3 bases from V and 8 bases from J; junction bases left unmatched: 3. CDR3 length: 13 amino acids. As DNA, the CDR3 is TGTGCCTGGAGGACAGGGGGCGACGAAAAACTGTTTTTT. Translated, it gives CAWRTGGDEKLFF.

This clone has a handful of counts. V gene TRBV7-9 combines with J gene TRBJ2-5; the D gene could be TRBD1 or TRBD2 (5 bases each). The CDR3 contains 14 residues. CDR1 and CDR2 (germline): SEHNR, FQNEAQ (reference sequence). V lost 1 base to trimming and J lost 5 bases, with 11 bases between them. CDR3 region: CASSLDRRWETQYF. CDR3 nucleotide sequence: TGTGCCAGCAGCTTAGACAGGAGGTGGGAGACCCAGTACTTC.

This chain links TRBV30 with TRBJ1-6; possible D gene TRBD1, 5 bases. The germline gives CDR1 GTSNPN, CDR2 SVGIG (reference sequence). The CDR3 loop spans 15 amino acids. Trimming removed 0 bases from V and 9 bases from J, with 15 bases in between. The CDR3 spells CAWSVLKGVPSPLHF. Here the CDR3 DNA reads TGTGCCTGGAGTGTACTGAAAGGGGTACCTTCACCCCTCCACTTT.

The chain combines TRBV11-2 with TRBJ2-3; D is undetermined. Germline CDR1 SGHAT, CDR2 FQNNGV. Trimming removed 6 bases from V and 0 bases from J, with 16 bases in between. This CDR3 contains 16 residues. Written as DNA, the CDR3 is TGTGCCAGCAGACCAAGCTTAAGTGCTAGCACAGATACGCAGTATTTT. This gives the protein CASRPSLSASTDTQYF.

For this clone: The same CDR3 arises from other DNA sequences in this sample as well. The chain is built from TRBV7-9 and TRBJ1-1; no clear D gene. The CDR3 loop spans 14 amino acids. Germline V gives CDR1 SEHNR, CDR2 FQNEAQ (reference sequence). V lost 0 bases to trimming and J lost 1 base, with 6 bases between them. The CDR3 DNA follows: TGTGCCAGCAGCTTAGCTGGTGCGAACACTGAAGCTTTCTTT. It yields the protein CASSLAGANTEAFF.

This clone occurred once. Other DNA sequences in this sample translate to the same CDR3. The CDR3 is CSVEDLRDTQYF. DNA for the CDR3: TGCAGCGTTGAAGACCTCAGGGATACGCAGTATTTT. The V call is TRBV29-1, the J call TRBJ2-3; D gene ambiguous. V was shortened by 0 bases and J by 6 bases, with 7 bases between the two germline ends. CDR3 length: 12 residues. Germline CDR1 is SQVTM and CDR2 is ANQGSEA.

The gene calls are TRBV4-1 and TRBJ2-7; 10 bases map to TRBD2. Trimming cost V 6 bases and J 2 bases; bases outside gene matches: 10. The CDR3 is 16 amino acids. The germline gives CDR1 MGHRA, CDR2 YSYEKL. The CDR3 is CASSRLSGGRPYEQYF. The CDR3 DNA is TGCGCCAGCAGTCGACTTAGCGGGGGGCGCCCCTACGAGCAGTACTTC.

The chain uses TRBV29-1 and TRBJ2-1; no clear D gene. The CDR3 runs 10 residues. Trimming removed 4 bases from V and 6 bases from J, with 4 bases in between. Germline V gives CDR1 SQVTM, CDR2 ANQGSEA. This CDR3 is CSVAVNEQFF. The CDR3 DNA reads as TGCAGCGTTGCAGTCAATGAGCAGTTCTTC.

The V and J genes are TRBV5-1 and TRBJ2-1; 8 nucleotides agree with TRBD2. The V gene's germline CDR1 is SGHRS and CDR2 YFSETQ. Unmatched junction bases numbered 7, after V lost 4 bases and J lost 4 bases. The CDR3 length is 15 residues. CDR3 nucleotides: TGCGCCAGCAGCATCGGACTAGCACGATACAATGAGCAGTTCTTC. Translated: CASSIGLARYNEQFF.

This clone has a handful of counts. The chain has TRBV6-5 and TRBJ2-5; D assignment may be TRBD1 or TRBD2 (6 bases each). The CDR3 consists of 14 residues. Germline CDR1 MNHEY, CDR2 SVGAGI. The V end lost 5 bases, the J end lost 4 bases, and 14 bases lay between the germline ends. The CDR3 nucleotides read TGTGCCAGCAGTAGGGGGGCCCCCCGAGAGACCCAGTACTTC. It codes for CASSRGAPRETQYF.